This T cell receptor (beta chain) was identified during a study of shared clonotypes between healthy human individuals. Overall study findings and caveats: Only blood underwent sampling, and tissue repertoires likely differ. When naive CD4 clonotypes were compared across a few donors, 5% to 5.5% were shared. Generation probabilities of non-shared clonotypes were lower (relative to those shared by all four donors).

Details on this clone: Its antigen is unknown.

Using immunoSEQ multiplex PCR, the repertoire was profiled, and TCRdb retains in-frame clones only, with some absent. The repertoire includes about 2.2 million clones, about 94% of them detected once, and less than 2% sits in the top ten. Positive CCR7 selection of CD45RO-negative cells yielded the naive CD8 cells, and terminally differentiated effector memory CD45RA+ cells were excluded. Study donors comprised healthy, HIV-negative adults devoid of recent acute infection or vaccination. Germline CDR1 is SGHVS and CDR2 is FQNEAQ. This CDR3 is built from 19 residues. The trim removed 3 bases at V and 6 bases at J, leaving 21 bases unmatched.

The V and J genes are TRBV7-8 and TRBJ2-7; 9 bases agree with TRBD2. Sequenced material: naive CD8+ T cells from PBMCs. The receptor comes from a man aged 18 to 29 in good health. Some clones in this sample may be carry-over from other donors' samples. The CDR3 region has the DNA TGTGCCAGCAGCTTTCTCCGACTAGCGGACCTTCTCCCTTCAGGCGAGCAGTACTTC. Amino acids: CASSFLRLADLLPSGEQYF.